Reported below is one T cell receptor beta chain. This record comes from a study of blood T cell repertoires in COVID-19. Study details: Both acute and convalescent COVID-19 samples were obtained from the United States, Italy and Spain. Sources were T cells, B-cell-depleted T cells, or PBMCs; the material itself was cDNA or gDNA.

V lost 5 bases and J lost 0; bases outside the gene matches: 6. Germline V gene sequence: CDR1 LNHDA, CDR2 SQIVND (reference sequence). CDR3 length equals 16 residues. Clinical histories supplied by participants themselves formed the basis of cohort assignment. How the authors handled the data: For nucleated cells, counts were estimated from reference gene primer amplification. Produced via immunoSEQ multiplex PCR; TCRdb's table is partial and in-frame only. V and J calls and clone size are as listed in that table; D and trimming were resolved from the DNA. The table includes about 240,000 clones, around 90% detected once.

This TCR derives from a woman in her thirties with acute COVID-19. Sequencing was carried out using PBMCs or T cells enriched from blood (not recorded which). The chain employs TRBV19 and TRBJ2-2, with 7 bases matching TRBD1. Here the CDR3 DNA reads TGTGCCAGTAGTCCCTCGGACAGGTCGAACACCGGGGAGCTGTTTTTT. This codes for CASSPSDRSNTGELFF.